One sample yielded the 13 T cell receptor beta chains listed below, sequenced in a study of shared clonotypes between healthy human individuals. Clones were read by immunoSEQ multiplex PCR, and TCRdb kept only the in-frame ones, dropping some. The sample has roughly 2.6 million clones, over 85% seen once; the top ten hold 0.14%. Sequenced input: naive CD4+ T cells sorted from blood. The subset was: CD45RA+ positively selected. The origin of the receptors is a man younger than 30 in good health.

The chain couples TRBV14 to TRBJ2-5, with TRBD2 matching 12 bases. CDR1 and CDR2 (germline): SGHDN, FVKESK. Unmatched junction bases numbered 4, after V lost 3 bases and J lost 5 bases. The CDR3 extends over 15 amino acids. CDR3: CASSQILAGGETQYF. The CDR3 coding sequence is TGTGCCAGCAGCCAGATACTAGCGGGAGGTGAGACCCAGTACTTC.

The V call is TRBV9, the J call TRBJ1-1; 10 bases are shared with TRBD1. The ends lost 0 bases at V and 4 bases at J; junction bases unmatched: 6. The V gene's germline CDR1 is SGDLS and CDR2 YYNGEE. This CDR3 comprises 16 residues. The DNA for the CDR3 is TGTGCCAGCAGCGTAGGACAGGGGGCTAAGAGCACTGAAGCTTTCTTT. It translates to CASSVGQGAKSTEAFF.

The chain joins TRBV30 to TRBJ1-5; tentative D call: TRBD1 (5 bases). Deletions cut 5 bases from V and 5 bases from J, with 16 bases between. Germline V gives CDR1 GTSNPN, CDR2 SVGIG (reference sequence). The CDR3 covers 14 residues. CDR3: CAWGDTWGDQPQHF. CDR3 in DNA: TGTGCCTGGGGTGACACCTGGGGGGATCAGCCCCAGCATTTT.

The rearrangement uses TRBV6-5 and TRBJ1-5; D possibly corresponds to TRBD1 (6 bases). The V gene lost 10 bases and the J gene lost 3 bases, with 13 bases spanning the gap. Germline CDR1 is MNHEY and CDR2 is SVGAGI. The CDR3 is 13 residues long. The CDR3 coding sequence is TGTGCCACCCGAGGGGGGGTCAATCAGCCCCAGCATTTT. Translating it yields CATRGGVNQPQHF.

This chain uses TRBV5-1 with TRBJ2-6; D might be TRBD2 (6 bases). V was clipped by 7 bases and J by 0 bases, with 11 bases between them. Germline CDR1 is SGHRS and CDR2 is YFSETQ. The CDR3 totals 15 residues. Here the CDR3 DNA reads TGCGCCAGCGGGGACGGGAGCTCTGGGGCCAACGTCCTGACTTTC. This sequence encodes CASGDGSSGANVLTF.

CDR3 residues: CASSPRGVGDTEAFF. DNA of the CDR3: TGTGCCAGCAGCCCACGCGGAGTCGGGGACACTGAAGCTTTCTTT. The chain recombines TRBV14 with TRBJ1-1; D call uncertain. Trimming shortened V by 4 bases and J by 3 bases, and 15 bases separated the two germline ends. The CDR3 length is 15 residues. The germline gives CDR1 SGHDN, CDR2 FVKESK.

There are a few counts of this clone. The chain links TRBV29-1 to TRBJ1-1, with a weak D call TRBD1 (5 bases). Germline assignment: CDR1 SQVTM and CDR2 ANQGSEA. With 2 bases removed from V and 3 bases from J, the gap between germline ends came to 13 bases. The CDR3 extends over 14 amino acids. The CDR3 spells CSVELAGKDTEAFF. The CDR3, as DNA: TGCAGCGTTGAATTGGCAGGGAAGGACACTGAAGCTTTCTTT. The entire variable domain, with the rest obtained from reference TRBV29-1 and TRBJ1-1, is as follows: SAVISQKPSRDICQRGTSLTIQCQVDSQVTMMFWYRQQPGQSLTLIATANQGSEATYESGFVIDKFPISRPNLTFSTLTVSNMSPEDSSIYLCSVELAGKDTEAFFGQGTRLTVV.

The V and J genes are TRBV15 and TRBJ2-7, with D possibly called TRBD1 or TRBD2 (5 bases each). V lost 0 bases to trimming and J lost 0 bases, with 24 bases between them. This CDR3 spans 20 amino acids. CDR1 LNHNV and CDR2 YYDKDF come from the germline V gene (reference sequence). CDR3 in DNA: TGTGCCACCAGCAGAGAGATAACCCCACTGTGGGACGGCAGCTCCTACGAGCAGTACTTC. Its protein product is CATSREITPLWDGSSYEQYF.

The CDR3 sequence: CASAGDRRNSPLHF. DNA of the CDR3: TGTGCCAGCGCGGGAGACAGGAGAAATTCACCCCTCCACTTT. The chain links TRBV2 to TRBJ1-6; tentative D call: TRBD1 (6 bases). The CDR3 consists of 14 residues. CDR1 is SNHLY and CDR2 is FYNNEI in the germline V gene. Trimming cost V 8 bases and J 7 bases, with 15 bases left between them.

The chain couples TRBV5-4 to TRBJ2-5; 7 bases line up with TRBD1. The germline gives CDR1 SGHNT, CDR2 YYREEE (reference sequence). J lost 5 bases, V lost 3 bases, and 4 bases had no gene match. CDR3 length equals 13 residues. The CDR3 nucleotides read TGTGCCAGCAGCTCGGTGGACAGGGAGACCCAGTACTTC. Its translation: CASSSVDRETQYF.

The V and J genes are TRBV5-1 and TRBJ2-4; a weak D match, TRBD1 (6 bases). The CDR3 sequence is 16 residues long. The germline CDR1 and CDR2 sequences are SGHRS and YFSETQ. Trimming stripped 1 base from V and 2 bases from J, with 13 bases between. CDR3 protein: CASSLLSDRTKNIQYF. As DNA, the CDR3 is TGCGCCAGCAGCTTGTTATCGGACAGAACCAAAAACATTCAGTACTTC.

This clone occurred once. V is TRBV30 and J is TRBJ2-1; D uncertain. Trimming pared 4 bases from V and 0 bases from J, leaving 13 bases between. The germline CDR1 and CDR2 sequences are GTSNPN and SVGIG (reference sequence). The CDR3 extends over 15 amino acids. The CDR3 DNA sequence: TGTGCCTGGACCTCCGACGGTAGCTCCTACAATGAGCAGTTCTTC. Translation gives CAWTSDGSSYNEQFF.

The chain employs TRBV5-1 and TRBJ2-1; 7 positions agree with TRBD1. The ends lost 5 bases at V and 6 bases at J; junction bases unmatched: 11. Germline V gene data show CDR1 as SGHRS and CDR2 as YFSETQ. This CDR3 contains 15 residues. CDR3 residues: CASSSTPTGANEQFF. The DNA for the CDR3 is TGCGCCAGCAGTTCTACTCCTACAGGGGCCAATGAGCAGTTCTTC.